This TCR beta chain is from a study of CD8+ T cells in alopecia areata. Study-level information: Transfer of skin from approximately 6-12-month-old C3H/HeJ graft donors with spontaneous alopecia was made to roughly 7-11-week-old female C3H/HeJ mice. General study results and limits: In patients, TCRs were shared less clearly than in mice, and HLA may possibly be involved. Resident alphabeta T-cell populations of normal skin are likewise subject to sequencing in scalp samples. Lesional scalp exceeded normal scalp in clonality, especially in alopecia totalis/universalis.

Germline V CDR1 and CDR2: NSQYPW, LRSPGD (reference sequence). The CDR3 sequence is 16 residues long. Sequencing used cDNA as its template, made by extracting RNA and reverse transcribing it. Using immunoSEQ multiplex PCR, the repertoire was profiled, and TCRdb retains in-frame clones only, with some absent. The sample is made up of around 100,000 clones, none counted only once. About this clone itself: Its matching antigen is unknown. Mouse germline and gene names are used. Coverage ceases 4 residues before the CDR3 finishes, and the germline J gene fills in the end.

The sequenced sample was lesional skin. This receptor was identified in a C3H/HeJ mouse with alopecia areata. The strain's MHC type: H2-k. The chain uses TRBV1 and TRBJ1-4, with 9 bases matching TRBD1. The chain's CDR3 is CTCSADLGQGGERLFF. CDR3 bases read: TGCACCTGCAGTGCAGATTTGGGACAGGGAGGCGAA.